The entry below describes one TCR beta chain. The antigen remains undetermined. J gave up 7 bases and V 5 bases, and 3 bases lay outside the gene matches. The germline V gene encodes CDR1 SGHTA and CDR2 FQGNSA. This CDR3 region has 12 residues. This PCR relied on a set of 60 Vbeta primers and 13 Jbeta primers. Produced via immunoSEQ multiplex PCR; TCRdb's table is partial and in-frame only. There are about 73,000 clones in the sample; 60% to 85% occur only once, and around 12% lies in the top ten. This entry belongs to a study of cytomegalovirus exposure and HLA in healthy donors. Overall study context: Drawn from HLA-typed donors, 83 million or so unique TCRs were held in an early data release.

Study results and caveats: An observed cluster of highly shared sequence variants was recorded as a likely sequencing artifact. Clonal expansion, a later analysis showed, was greater in HLA-associated TCR beta chains than in equally common others. Analyses of presence and absence presupposed an approximately uniform sequencing depth across donors.

This rearrangement joins TRBV7-2 to TRBJ1-1; 8 bases are a match to TRBD1. This receptor was obtained from a man between 65 and 80 years old in good health and CMV-seronegative. Sequenced material: PBMCs. CDR3 nucleotides: TGTGCCAGCAGCCGTGACAGGGGTGAAGCTTTCTTT. Its protein product is CASSRDRGEAFF.